Shown below are 29 T cell receptor beta chains from a single sample sequenced in a study of blood T cell repertoires in COVID-19. Here immunoSEQ multiplex PCR was the method, and the copy in TCRdb shows in-frame clones only, minus some. The repertoire has roughly 160,000 clones, 70% to 90% of them found once; the top ten carry around 2.7%. Sequencing was done on a sample of peripheral blood. The receptors were sampled from a woman older than 75 with COVID-19, enrolled during active disease.

This chain uses TRBV14 with TRBJ1-1, with D maybe TRBD1 (6 bases). Germline CDR1 SGHDN, CDR2 FVKESK. The V gene lost 3 bases and the J gene lost 6 bases, with 11 bases spanning the gap. The CDR3 loop spans 13 amino acids. CDR3 residues: CASSHRDKSEAFF. Here the CDR3 DNA reads TGTGCCAGCAGCCACAGGGACAAGTCTGAAGCTTTCTTT.

This chain connects TRBV10-3 to TRBJ2-3; 7 bases map to TRBD2. V lost 3 bases and J lost 0; bases outside the gene matches: 3. Germline-derived CDR1 and CDR2 are ENHRY and SYGVKD. The CDR3 covers 15 residues. This CDR3 is CAISDLAESTDTQYF. In DNA, the CDR3 is TGTGCCATCAGTGACCTAGCGGAGAGCACAGATACGCAGTATTTT.

The CDR3 bases are TGCGCCAGCAGCGAGCCGGGTGGGGAGCTGTTTTTT. Protein sequence: CASSEPGGELFF. The V and J genes are TRBV5-1 and TRBJ2-2; D not resolved. The CDR3 spans 12 residues. V was clipped by 4 bases and J by 8 bases, with 9 bases between them. From germline, CDR1 is SGHRS and CDR2 YFSETQ.

The V and J genes are TRBV28 and TRBJ2-3, with 9 bases lining up with TRBD1. The J segment lost 3 bases and the V segment lost 6 bases, leaving 7 bases of the junction unmatched. Germline loops: CDR1 MDHEN, CDR2 SYDVKM. There are 15 residues in the CDR3. The CDR3 DNA reads TGTGCCAGCAGACAAGGGACAGGGCTTACAGATACGCAGTATTTT. This encodes CASRQGTGLTDTQYF.

The chain employs TRBV25-1 and TRBJ2-7, with TRBD2 matching 8 bases. The V and J ends lost 4 bases and 3 bases, in that order; junction bases with no gene match: 5. This CDR3 region has 14 residues. Germline loops: CDR1 MGHDK, CDR2 SYGVNS. In DNA, the CDR3 is TGTGCCAGCAGTGCCGGGGGGGGTTACTACGAGCAGTACTTC. This sequence encodes CASSAGGGYYEQYF.

This rearrangement joins TRBV28 to TRBJ2-7, with TRBD1 identical over 9 bases. V was pared by 7 bases and J by 2 bases, with 3 bases of the junction left unmatched. Germline CDR1 and CDR2: MDHEN and SYDVKM. The CDR3 covers 13 residues. CDR3 region: CASMGQGPYEQYF. The CDR3 nucleotides read TGTGCCAGCATGGGACAGGGACCCTACGAGCAGTACTTC.

The V gene is TRBV30, the J gene TRBJ1-2, with TRBD1 matching 9 bases. The V gene end was trimmed by 3 bases and the J gene end by 5 bases; junction bases not matched to a gene: 4. The CDR3 extends over 13 amino acids. Germline lookup yields CDR1 GTSNPN and CDR2 SVGIG (reference sequence). CDR3 loop: CAWRGQGSYGYTF. CDR3 bases: TGTGCCTGGAGGGGACAGGGTAGTTATGGCTACACCTTC.

The chain recombines TRBV5-5 with TRBJ1-1; D call uncertain. The V and J ends lost 3 bases and 5 bases respectively, with 14 bases between them. In germline, CDR1 is SGHKS, CDR2 YYEKEE (reference sequence). CDR3 length: 14 amino acids. This chain's CDR3 is CASSSPRAGTEAFF. The CDR3 DNA follows: TGTGCCAGCAGCTCGCCAAGAGCCGGGACTGAAGCTTTCTTT. Full variable domain (rest looked up from reference TRBV5-5 and TRBJ1-1): DAGVTQSPTHLIKTRGQQVTLRCSPISGHKSVSWYQQVLGQGPQFIFQYYEKEERGRGNFPDRFSARQFPNYSSELNVNALLLGDSALYLCASSSPRAGTEAFFGQGTRLTVV.

The V gene is TRBV29-1, the J gene TRBJ1-4; 8 nucleotides match TRBD1. CDR1 is SQVTM and CDR2 is ANQGSEA in the germline V gene. The CDR3 consists of 12 residues. V lost 6 bases, J lost 6 bases, and 3 bases stayed unmatched. The CDR3 here is CSVTGADEKLFF. The CDR3 DNA sequence: TGCAGCGTGACAGGGGCGGATGAAAAACTGTTTTTT. The whole variable domain, filled in from reference TRBV29-1 and TRBJ1-4, reads SAVISQKPSRDICQRGTSLTIQCQVDSQVTMMFWYRQQPGQSLTLIATANQGSEATYESGFVIDKFPISRPNLTFSTLTVSNMSPEDSSIYLCSVTGADEKLFFGSGTQLSVL.

The rearrangement links TRBV7-3 to TRBJ2-3; 10 bases match TRBD2. Germline V gene lookup returns CDR1 SGHTA and CDR2 FQGTGA. V gave up 5 bases and J gave up 1 base; unmatched junction bases: 24. The CDR3 runs 22 residues. The CDR3 region has the DNA TGTGCCAGCAGCCCCCAAGGCAAGCGGGAGGGCCAAATAGCTGGGCGCACAGATACGCAGTATTTT. It encodes CASSPQGKREGQIAGRTDTQYF.

The chain recombines TRBV7-2 with TRBJ1-5, with 10 bases matching TRBD1. Germline V CDR1 and CDR2: SGHTA, FQGNSA. The CDR3 has 16 amino acids. J gave up 2 bases and V 5 bases, and 6 bases lay outside the gene matches. CDR3 DNA: TGTGCCAGCAGCCCGCGACAGGGGGCTGGCAATCAGCCCCAGCATTTT. Amino acid sequence: CASSPRQGAGNQPQHF.

Here the CDR3 DNA reads TGTGCCAGCAGCCCTGGGGATCGGGGTTCCTTTGCCTGCACCTTC. It codes for CASSPGDRGSFACTF. The genes are TRBV7-3 and TRBJ1-2; D call uncertain. Germline V lookup: CDR1 SGHTA, CDR2 FQGTGA. V was trimmed by 5 bases and J by 13 bases, leaving 26 bases between them. This CDR3 comprises 15 residues.

The chain has TRBV20-1 and TRBJ2-1; TRBD2 matches at 8 bases. Trimming took 3 bases from V and 2 from J; bases not matched to a gene: 3. CDR1 is DFQATT, CDR2 SNEGSKA, per germline (reference sequence). CDR3 length: 14 amino acids. The CDR3 spells CSASRGGPYNEQFF. The CDR3 nucleotides are TGCAGTGCTAGTCGGGGGGGGCCCTACAATGAGCAGTTCTTC.

The CDR3 here is CASSQGQGFGYTF. Here the CDR3 DNA reads TGTGCCAGCAGCCAGGGACAGGGCTTCGGCTACACCTTC. The chain carries TRBV5-6 and TRBJ1-2; 9 bases are shared with TRBD1. CDR1 is SGHDT and CDR2 is YYEEEE in the germline V gene. The CDR3 sequence is 13 residues long. V lost 4 bases, J lost 8 bases, and 6 bases stayed unmatched.

The chain employs TRBV4-3 and TRBJ2-1; 9 positions agree with TRBD1. With 0 bases clipped from V and 3 bases from J, the junction kept 3 bases outside the gene matches. The CDR3 length is 16 residues. Germline CDR1 is LGHNA and CDR2 is YSLEER. CDR3 loop: CASSQDNRGLYNEQFF. For the CDR3, the DNA is TGCGCCAGCAGCCAAGATAACAGGGGGCTCTACAATGAGCAGTTCTTC.

The CDR3 DNA reads TGTGCCAGCAGCCAAGACTTGATTAGCAATGAGCAGTTCTTC. This encodes CASSQDLISNEQFF. This rearrangement joins TRBV3-1 (or the pseudogene TRBV3-2) to TRBJ2-1; D is unresolved. Trimming pared 0 bases from V and 6 bases from J, leaving 9 bases between. Germline CDR1 reads LGHDT; CDR2 reads YNNKEL (reference sequence). CDR3 length equals 14 residues.

The chain links TRBV5-1 to TRBJ2-7; D not certain. Trimming removed 1 base at V and 2 bases at J, with 7 bases between. The CDR3 is made up of 13 amino acids. Looked up from germline, CDR1 is SGHRS and CDR2 is YFSETQ. DNA for the CDR3: TGCGCCAGCAGCTTGTCCTATACCTACGAGCAGTACTTC. This codes for CASSLSYTYEQYF.

The chain employs TRBV3-1 (or the pseudogene TRBV3-2) and TRBJ2-3; 8 bases map to TRBD2. V lost 6 bases to trimming and J lost 4 bases; unmatched junction nucleotides: 3. CDR3 size: 13 residues. Germline V CDR1 and CDR2: LGHDT, YNNKEL (reference sequence). This chain's CDR3 is CASRQLAADTQYF. CDR3 in DNA: TGTGCCAGCAGACAACTAGCGGCAGATACGCAGTATTTT.

This sequence joins TRBV14 and TRBJ2-3; perhaps TRBD2 as D (5 bases). Germline V gene lookup returns CDR1 SGHDN and CDR2 FVKESK. Trimming pared 0 bases from V and 1 base from J, leaving 23 bases between. This CDR3 region has 20 residues. The CDR3 DNA reads as TGTGCCAGCAGCCAAGACTCCCCTAGCATGGGTACCCTTCGCACAGATACGCAGTATTTT. Its protein is CASSQDSPSMGTLRTDTQYF.

V usage is TRBV6-5 and J usage is TRBJ1-4, with TRBD1 as a possible D gene (5 bases). With 8 bases removed from V and 7 bases from J, the gap between germline ends came to 14 bases. Germline values: CDR1 MNHEY, CDR2 SVGAGI. There are 13 residues in the CDR3. As DNA, the CDR3 is TGTGCCAGCCTCCCCCAGGGAGGTGAAAAACTGTTTTTT. It yields the protein CASLPQGGEKLFF.

A single count supports this clone. V gene TRBV27 combines with J gene TRBJ1-2, with unresolved D. Trimming removed 1 base from V and 4 bases from J, with 10 bases in between. Per germline, CDR1 MNHEY and CDR2 SMNVEV (reference sequence). The CDR3 has 14 amino acids. CDR3 protein: CASSLFSLGYGYTF. CDR3 DNA: TGTGCCAGCAGTTTATTTAGCTTGGGCTATGGCTACACCTTC.

V and J are TRBV11-3 and TRBJ2-5; 12 bases line up with TRBD1. Germline CDR1 SGHNT, CDR2 YENEEA. Unmatched junction bases numbered 4, after V lost 5 bases and J lost 3 bases. This CDR3 has 15 residues. The CDR3 DNA reads as TGTGCCAGCAGCCAAGGGACAGGGGGCAAAGAGACCCAGTACTTC. Translating gives CASSQGTGGKETQYF.

This clone has just a few counts. The rearrangement joins TRBV3-1 (or the pseudogene TRBV3-2) to TRBJ1-4; D gene ambiguous. V lost 1 base to trimming and J lost 4 bases, with 10 bases between them. CDR1 and CDR2 (germline): LGHDT, YNNKEL (reference sequence). The CDR3 totals 15 residues. CDR3 sequence reads: CASSQGTSGNEKLFF. Written as DNA, the CDR3 is TGTGCCAGCAGCCAAGGAACGTCGGGTAATGAAAAACTGTTTTTT.

This clone was recorded once. At one of its ends the junction is not consistent with the germline gene, which may arise from a read error. V gene TRBV11-2 combines with J gene TRBJ1-2; TRBD1 might be the D (5 bases). Germline CDR1 reads SGHAT; CDR2 reads FQNNGV. This CDR3 region has 14 residues. The CDR3: CASSPTTAPDFESF. The DNA of the CDR3 is TGTGCCAGCAGCCCCACGACAGCGCCGGATTTCGAATCCTTC.

The chain combines TRBV2 with TRBJ1-3, with 10 bases fitting TRBD1. V gave up 5 bases and J gave up 5 bases; unmatched junction bases: 6. Germline CDR1 SNHLY, CDR2 FYNNEI. This CDR3 contains 15 residues. The CDR3 nucleotides are TGTGCCAGCAGTTCTGGGACAGGGGTCCGAAACACCATATATTTT. Translated: CASSSGTGVRNTIYF. Combining the CDR3 with reference TRBV2 and TRBJ1-3 gives the whole variable domain EPEVTQTPSHQVTQMGQEVILRCVPISNHLYFYWYRQILGQKVEFLVSFYNNEISEKSEIFDDQFSVERPDGSNFTLKIRSTKLEDSAMYFCASSSGTGVRNTIYFGEGSWLTVV.

This sequence joins TRBV7-9 and TRBJ1-2; 8 bases are shared with TRBD1. In germline, CDR1 is SEHNR, CDR2 FQNEAQ (reference sequence). The V gene end was trimmed by 2 bases and the J gene end by 4 bases; junction bases not matched to a gene: 9. CDR3 length: 16 residues. The CDR3 sequence: CASSLRTGTLFYGYTF. The CDR3, as DNA: TGTGCCAGCAGCTTACGGACAGGGACCCTTTTCTATGGCTACACCTTC.

The rearrangement uses TRBV18 and TRBJ1-3; TRBD1 aligns across 7 bases. Per germline, CDR1 KGHSH and CDR2 LQKENI. The ends lost 2 bases at V and 3 bases at J; junction bases unmatched: 4. The CDR3 loop spans 15 amino acids. CDR3 in DNA: TGTGCCAGCTCACCAAAGGGGGCAGGTGGAAACACCATATATTTT. It encodes CASSPKGAGGNTIYF.

V and J are TRBV3-1 (or the pseudogene TRBV3-2) and TRBJ2-1; 8 bases align to TRBD2. This CDR3 spans 16 amino acids. Germline V gives CDR1 LGHDT, CDR2 YNNKEL (reference sequence). V lost 1 base to trimming and J lost 7 bases; unmatched junction nucleotides: 9. CDR3 sequence reads: CASSQAGFRGGNEQFF. The CDR3 nucleotides read TGTGCCAGCAGCCAAGCGGGATTTCGCGGGGGGAATGAGCAGTTCTTC.

The chain is built from TRBV2 and TRBJ2-2; 10 bases are shared with TRBD1. CDR3 length: 16 residues. The V gene end was trimmed by 1 base and the J gene end by 5 bases; junction bases not matched to a gene: 4. Germline CDR1 reads SNHLY; CDR2 reads FYNNEI. CDR3 protein: CASSEETGGLTGELFF. The DNA for the CDR3 is TGTGCCAGCAGTGAAGAGACAGGGGGCTTGACCGGGGAGCTGTTTTTT.